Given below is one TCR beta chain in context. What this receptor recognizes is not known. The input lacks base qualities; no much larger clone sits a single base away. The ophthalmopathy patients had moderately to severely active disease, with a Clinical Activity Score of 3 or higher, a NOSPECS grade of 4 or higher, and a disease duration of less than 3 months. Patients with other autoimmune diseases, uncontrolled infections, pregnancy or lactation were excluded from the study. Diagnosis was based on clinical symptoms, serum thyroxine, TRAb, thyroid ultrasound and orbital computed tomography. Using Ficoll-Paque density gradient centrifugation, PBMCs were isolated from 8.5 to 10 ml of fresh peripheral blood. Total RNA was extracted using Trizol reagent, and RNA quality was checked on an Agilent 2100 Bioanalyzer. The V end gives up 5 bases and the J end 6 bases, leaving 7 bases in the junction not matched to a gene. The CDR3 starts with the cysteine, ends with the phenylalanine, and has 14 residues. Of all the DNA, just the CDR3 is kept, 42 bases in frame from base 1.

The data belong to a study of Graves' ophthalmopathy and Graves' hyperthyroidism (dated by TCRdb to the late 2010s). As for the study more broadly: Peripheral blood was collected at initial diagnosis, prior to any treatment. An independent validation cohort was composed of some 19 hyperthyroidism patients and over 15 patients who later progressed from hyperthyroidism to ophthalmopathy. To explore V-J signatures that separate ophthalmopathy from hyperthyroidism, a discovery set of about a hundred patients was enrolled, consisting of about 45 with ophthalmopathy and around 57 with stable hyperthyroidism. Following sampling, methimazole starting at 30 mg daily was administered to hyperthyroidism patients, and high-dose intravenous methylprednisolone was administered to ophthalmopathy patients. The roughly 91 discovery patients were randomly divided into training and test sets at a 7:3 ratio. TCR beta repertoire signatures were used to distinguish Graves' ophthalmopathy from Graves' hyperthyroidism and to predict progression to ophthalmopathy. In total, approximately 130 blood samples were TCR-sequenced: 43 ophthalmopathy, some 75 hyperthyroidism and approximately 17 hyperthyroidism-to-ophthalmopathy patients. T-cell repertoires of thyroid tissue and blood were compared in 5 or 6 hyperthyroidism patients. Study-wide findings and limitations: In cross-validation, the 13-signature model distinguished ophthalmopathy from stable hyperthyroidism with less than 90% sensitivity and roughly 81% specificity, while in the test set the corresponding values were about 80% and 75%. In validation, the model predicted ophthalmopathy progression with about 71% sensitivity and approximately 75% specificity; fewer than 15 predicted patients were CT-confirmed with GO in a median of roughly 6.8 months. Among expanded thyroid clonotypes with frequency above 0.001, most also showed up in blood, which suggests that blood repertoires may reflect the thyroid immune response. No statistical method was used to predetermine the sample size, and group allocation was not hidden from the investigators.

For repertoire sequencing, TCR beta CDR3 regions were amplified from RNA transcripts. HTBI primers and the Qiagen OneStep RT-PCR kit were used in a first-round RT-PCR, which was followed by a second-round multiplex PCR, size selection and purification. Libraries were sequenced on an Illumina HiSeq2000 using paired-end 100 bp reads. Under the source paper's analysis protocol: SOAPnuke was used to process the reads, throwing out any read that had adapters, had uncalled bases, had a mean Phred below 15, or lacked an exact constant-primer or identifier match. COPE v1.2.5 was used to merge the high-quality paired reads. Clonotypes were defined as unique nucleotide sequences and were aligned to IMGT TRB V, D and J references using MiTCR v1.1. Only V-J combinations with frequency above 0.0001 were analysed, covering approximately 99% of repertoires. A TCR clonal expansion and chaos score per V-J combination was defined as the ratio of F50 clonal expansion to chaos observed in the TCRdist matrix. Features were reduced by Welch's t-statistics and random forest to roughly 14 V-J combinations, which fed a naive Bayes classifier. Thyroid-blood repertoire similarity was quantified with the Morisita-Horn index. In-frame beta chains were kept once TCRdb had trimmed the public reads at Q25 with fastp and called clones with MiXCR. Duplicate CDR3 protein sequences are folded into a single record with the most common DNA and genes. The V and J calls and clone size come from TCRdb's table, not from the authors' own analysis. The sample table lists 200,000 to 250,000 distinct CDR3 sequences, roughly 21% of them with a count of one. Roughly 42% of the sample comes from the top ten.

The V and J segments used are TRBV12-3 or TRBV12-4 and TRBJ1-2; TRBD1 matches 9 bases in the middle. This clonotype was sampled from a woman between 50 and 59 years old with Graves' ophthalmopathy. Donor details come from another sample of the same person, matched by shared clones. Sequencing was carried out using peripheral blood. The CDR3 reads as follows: CASSTGTGNHGYTF. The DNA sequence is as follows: TGTGCCAGCAGTACCGGGACAGGGAACCATGGCTACACCTTC.